The rows below give T cell receptor beta chains drawn from one sample of a study of shared T cell receptors in the human thymus. The assay was immunoSEQ multiplex PCR, and TCRdb's table has in-frame clones only and misses some. The table has hundreds of thousands of clones, 85% to 95% seen once. Sequencing was done on a sample of thymocytes. These receptors were obtained from a human donor. The CDR3 runs from the conserved cysteine through the conserved F or W. D genes are given only for firm matches.

cdr3_aa	v_call	d_call
CASSAGTSGRFNNEQFF	TRBV9	TRBD2
CASSPWCQRAGIEQYF	TRBV28	-
CASSHRGGITYEQYF	TRBV28	-
CASSFSLESTDTQYF	TRBV7-3	-
CASSLRTAEAEAFF	TRBV6-6	-
CASSFTDTQYF	TRBV11-2	-
CASSLAKRTGHEKLFF	TRBV5-8	TRBD1
CASSWSIGGREFADTQYF	TRBV27	-
CATLRTPDHNEKLFF	TRBV6-1	-
CSARLWGETQYF	TRBV29-1	-
CATSSQDRSYEQYF	TRBV15	TRBD1
CASSFPRSGRAPSTDTQYF	TRBV28	TRBD2
CASSLRPDRGHHGYTF	TRBV27	TRBD1
CASSLGTGGYSEQFF	TRBV6-5	TRBD1
CASQAQGINTEAFF	TRBV5-4	-
CSVEYPPSLGTQYF	TRBV29-1	-
CASSYYVTGGINEQFF	TRBV6-5	TRBD1
CASSVADTQYF	TRBV9	-
CASSWTSGSTDTQYF	TRBV6-5	TRBD2
CASSLGPHNQPQHF	TRBV5-1	-
CASSNKDYSNTEAFF	TRBV5-4	-
CASSQGRFSGNTIYF	TRBV4-1	-